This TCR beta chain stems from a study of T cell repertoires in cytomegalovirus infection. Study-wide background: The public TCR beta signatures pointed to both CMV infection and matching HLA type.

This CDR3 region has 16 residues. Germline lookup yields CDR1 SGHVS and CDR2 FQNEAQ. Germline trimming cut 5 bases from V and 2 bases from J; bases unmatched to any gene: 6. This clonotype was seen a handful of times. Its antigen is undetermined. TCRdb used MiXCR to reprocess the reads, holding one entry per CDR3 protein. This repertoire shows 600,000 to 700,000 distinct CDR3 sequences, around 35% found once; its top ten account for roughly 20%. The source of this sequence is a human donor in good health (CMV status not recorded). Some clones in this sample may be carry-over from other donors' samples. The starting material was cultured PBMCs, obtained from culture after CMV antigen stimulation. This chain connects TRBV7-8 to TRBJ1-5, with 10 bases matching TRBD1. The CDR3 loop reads CASSDRGLGGNQPQHF. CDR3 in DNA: TGTGCCAGCAGCGACAGGGGGCTAGGCGGCAATCAGCCCCAGCATTTT. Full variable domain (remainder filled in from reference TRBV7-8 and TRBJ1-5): GAGVSQSPRYKVAKRGQDVALRCDPISGHVSLFWYQQALGQGPEFLTYFQNEAQLDKSGLPSDRFFAERPEGSVSTLKIQRTQQEDSAVYLCASSDRGLGGNQPQHFGDGTRLSIL.